The clone carrying this T cell receptor beta chain was observed a single time. What it binds is unknown. TCRdb called the multiplex PCR reads again in MiXCR, with one record for every CDR3 protein. The sample carries 7,500 or so distinct CDR3 sequences, 74% recorded once. The sample comes from a study of breast tumors, draining lymph nodes, adjacent tissues. Trimming removed 0 bases at V and 9 bases at J, with 12 bases between. The CDR3 runs to 15 residues. CDR1 is SEHNR and CDR2 is FQNEAQ in the germline V gene (reference sequence). General observations from the study: Compared with lymph nodes, tumors were less diverse; compared with nontumor tissue, more. The lymph node origin of tumor T cells was framed as consistent with a hypothesis, not demonstrated. Luminal-like breast cancer showed significantly higher tumor–nontumor repertoire similarity than basal-like.

Sequencing was done on a sample of tumor-adjacent breast tissue. The receptor comes from a female donor with breast cancer. Some clones in this sample may be carry-over from other donors' samples. This rearrangement joins TRBV7-9 to TRBJ1-6; D call uncertain. CDR3 nucleotides: TGTGCCAGCAGCTTAGCAGGGAGGGTAGGTTCACCCCTCCACTTT. It specifies CASSLAGRVGSPLHF.